This T cell receptor beta chain was recovered during a study of blood T cell repertoires in COVID-19. Sequencing was performed with immunoSEQ multiplex PCR; in TCRdb, only in-frame clones are kept and a portion is missing. The top ten clones hold about 2.5% of a sample with around 230,000 clones, about 91% of them seen once. The CDR3 spans 15 residues. Trimming pared 2 bases from V and 7 bases from J, leaving 15 bases between. Germline values: CDR1 SGHKS, CDR2 YYEKEE (reference sequence). The V and J genes are TRBV5-5 and TRBJ2-2; perhaps TRBD2 as D (6 bases). Sequenced sample: PBMCs or T cells enriched from blood (not recorded which). The sequence was collected from a woman aged 40 to 50 with acute COVID-19. The CDR3 DNA follows: TGTGCCAGCAGCTTAGGTAGCGGCCCCAGCGGGGAGCTGTTTTTT. Protein product: CASSLGSGPSGELFF.